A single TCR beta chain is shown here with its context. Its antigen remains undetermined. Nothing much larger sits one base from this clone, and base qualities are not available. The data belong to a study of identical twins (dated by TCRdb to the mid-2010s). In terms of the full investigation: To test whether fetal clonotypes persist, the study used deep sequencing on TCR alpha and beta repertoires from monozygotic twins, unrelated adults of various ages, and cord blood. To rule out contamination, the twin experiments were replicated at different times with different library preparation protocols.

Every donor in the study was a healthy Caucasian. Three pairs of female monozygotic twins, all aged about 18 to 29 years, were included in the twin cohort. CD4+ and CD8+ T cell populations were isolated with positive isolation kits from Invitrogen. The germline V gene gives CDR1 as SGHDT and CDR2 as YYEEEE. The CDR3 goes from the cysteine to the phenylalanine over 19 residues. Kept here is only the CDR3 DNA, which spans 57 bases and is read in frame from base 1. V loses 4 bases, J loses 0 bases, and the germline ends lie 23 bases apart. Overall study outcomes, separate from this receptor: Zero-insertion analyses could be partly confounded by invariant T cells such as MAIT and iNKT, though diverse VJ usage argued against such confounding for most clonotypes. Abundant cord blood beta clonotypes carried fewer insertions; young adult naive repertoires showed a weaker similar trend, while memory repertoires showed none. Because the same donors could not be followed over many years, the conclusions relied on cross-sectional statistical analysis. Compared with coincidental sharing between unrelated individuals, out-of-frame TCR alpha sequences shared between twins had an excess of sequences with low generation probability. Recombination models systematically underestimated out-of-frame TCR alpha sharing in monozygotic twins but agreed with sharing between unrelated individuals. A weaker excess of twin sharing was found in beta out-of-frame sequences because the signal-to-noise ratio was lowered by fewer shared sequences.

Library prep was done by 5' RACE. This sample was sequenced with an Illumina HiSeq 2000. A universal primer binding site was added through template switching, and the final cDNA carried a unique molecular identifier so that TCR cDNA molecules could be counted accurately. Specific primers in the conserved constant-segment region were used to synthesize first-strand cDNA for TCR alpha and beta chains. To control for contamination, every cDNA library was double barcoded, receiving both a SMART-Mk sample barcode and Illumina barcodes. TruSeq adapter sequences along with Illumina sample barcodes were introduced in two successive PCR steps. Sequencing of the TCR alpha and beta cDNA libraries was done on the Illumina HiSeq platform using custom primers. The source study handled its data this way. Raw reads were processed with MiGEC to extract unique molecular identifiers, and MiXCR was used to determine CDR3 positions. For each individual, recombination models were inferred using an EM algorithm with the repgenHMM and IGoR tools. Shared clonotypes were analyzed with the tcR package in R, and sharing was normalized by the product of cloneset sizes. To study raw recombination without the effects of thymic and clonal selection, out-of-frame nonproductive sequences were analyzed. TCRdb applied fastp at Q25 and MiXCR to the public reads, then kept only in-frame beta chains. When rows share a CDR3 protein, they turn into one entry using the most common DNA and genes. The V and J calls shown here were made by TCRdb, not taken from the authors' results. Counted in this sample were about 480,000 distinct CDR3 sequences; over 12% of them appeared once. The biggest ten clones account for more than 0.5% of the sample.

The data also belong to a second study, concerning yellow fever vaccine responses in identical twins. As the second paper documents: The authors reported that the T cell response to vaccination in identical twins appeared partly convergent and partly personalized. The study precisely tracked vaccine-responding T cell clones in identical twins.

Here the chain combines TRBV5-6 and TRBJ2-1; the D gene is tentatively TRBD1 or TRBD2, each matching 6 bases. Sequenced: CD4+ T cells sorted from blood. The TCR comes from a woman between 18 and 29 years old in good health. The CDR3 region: CASSPRGWGRGSSYNEQFF. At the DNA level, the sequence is TGTGCCAGCAGCCCCCGGGGGTGGGGCAGGGGTAGCTCCTACAATGAGCAGTTCTTC.